These 29 T cell receptor beta chains share one sample of origin, sequenced in a study of T cells in Graves' hyperthyroidism and ophthalmopathy. TCR beta CDR3 regions were amplified from RNA transcripts. First-round RT-PCR with HTBI primers amplified the TCR CDR3 region. TCRdb ran MiXCR on the multiplex PCR reads and lists one entry per CDR3 protein. Seen here are about 330,000 distinct CDR3 sequences, roughly 15% observed once, and the top ten hold about a third. The sample consisted of blood. These receptors all come from a woman aged 40 to 50 with Graves' ophthalmopathy.

In regard to this clonotype: One base away lies a much larger clone, so this may be a sequencing read error. The gene calls are TRBV12-3 or TRBV12-4 and TRBJ2-7, with 8 bases fitting TRBD2. The trim removed 5 bases at V and 5 bases at J, leaving 11 bases unmatched. The CDR3 sequence is 15 residues long. This CDR3 is CASSGSGSEFHEQYF. CDR3 sequence (DNA): TGTGCCAGCAGTGGAAGCGGGAGTGAGTTTCACGAGCAGTACTTC.

This clonotype appeared a single time. The chain couples TRBV7-9 to TRBJ2-1; the match to TRBD2 covers 7 bases. CDR3 length: 15 residues. The junction had 6 bases not matched to a gene; V was cut back by 2 bases and J by 5 bases. CDR1 is SEHNR and CDR2 is FQNEAQ in the germline V gene (reference sequence). CDR3 in DNA: TGTGCCAGCAGCTTAAGCGGGCTAGCGGACAATGAGCAGTTCTTC. Amino acid sequence: CASSLSGLADNEQFF.

As for this clonotype: A much larger clone lies one base from this, so it may be a read error. In this CDR3 the conserved last residue, phenylalanine or tryptophan, is missing, so a read error is likely. The chain employs TRBV19 and TRBJ2-5; 9 bases match TRBD1. Unmatched junction bases numbered 15, after V lost 5 bases and J lost 11 bases. The CDR3 covers 15 residues. CDR1 is LNHDA and CDR2 is SQIVND in the germline V gene (reference sequence). This CDR3 is CASSSTGTGKREQYL. CDR3 DNA sequence: TGTGCCAGTAGTTCCACCGGGACAGGGAAAAGAGAACAGTACCTC.

The genes are TRBV5-6 and TRBJ2-1; a possible D gene is TRBD2 (6 bases). V shed 4 bases and J shed 1 base, with 15 bases lying between them. The germline V gene has CDR1 SGHDT and CDR2 YYEEEE. CDR3 length equals 16 residues. The CDR3 sequence: CASSPNSGASYNEQFF. The DNA of the CDR3 is TGTGCCAGCAGCCCCAATAGCGGAGCTTCCTACAATGAGCAGTTCTTC.

The rearrangement links TRBV19 to TRBJ1-1, with D possibly matching TRBD1 (5 bases). Germline V gene sequence: CDR1 LNHDA, CDR2 SQIVND (reference sequence). The CDR3 runs to 16 residues. V gave up 7 bases and J gave up 0 bases, with 18 bases separating them. The CDR3 reads CASTQNPGTVNTEAFF. As DNA, the CDR3 is TGTGCCAGTACCCAAAATCCCGGGACGGTGAACACTGAAGCTTTCTTT.

The table lists this clonotype with many counts. V is TRBV11-3 and J is TRBJ1-2; D uncertain. This CDR3 is built from 15 residues. Trimming took off 1 base at V and 4 bases at J, with 13 bases between the two ends. Germline-derived CDR1 and CDR2 are SGHNT and YENEEA. CDR3 sequence (DNA): TGTGCCAGCAGCTTAGCGGGCTTCTCTCCCTATGGCTACACCTTC. Its translation is CASSLAGFSPYGYTF.

This clonotype was seen more than once but under ten times. This rearrangement joins TRBV28 to TRBJ2-6; tentative D call: TRBD1 (5 bases). The CDR3 loop spans 16 amino acids. With 3 bases removed from V and 1 base from J, the gap between germline ends came to 10 bases. Germline V gene data show CDR1 as MDHEN and CDR2 as SYDVKM. The CDR3 here is CASSLNRPSGANVLTF. The CDR3 DNA is TGTGCCAGCAGTTTGAACAGGCCTTCTGGGGCCAACGTCCTGACTTTC.

Comment on this clonotype: One junction end disagrees with the germline gene, perhaps due to a read error. The CDR3 DNA reads TGTGCCAGCAGTTTAGCCTCCCCGGGTAGCGGGGGGGACAATGAGCAGTTCTTC. This encodes CASSLASPGSGGDNEQFF. The V call is TRBV7-9, the J call TRBJ2-1, with 11 bases fitting TRBD2. Germline V gene sequence: CDR1 SEHNR, CDR2 FQNEAQ (reference sequence). This CDR3 is built from 18 residues.

The V call is TRBV20-1, the J call TRBJ2-2; 7 bases are a match to TRBD2. CDR3 length equals 13 residues. Per the germline V gene, CDR1 is DFQATT and CDR2 is SNEGSKA (reference sequence). Trimming removed 3 bases from V and 6 bases from J; junction bases left unmatched: 4. CDR3 bases: TGCAGTGCTAGGATAACTAGCGCCGGGGAGCTGTTTTTT. Translation: CSARITSAGELFF.

In its sample, this clonotype was seen many times. CDR3 nucleotides: TGTGCCAGCAGTTTTGGACGGAACACTGAAGCTTTCTTT. This sequence encodes CASSFGRNTEAFF. The gene calls are TRBV12-3 or TRBV12-4 and TRBJ1-1; D gene uncertain. This CDR3 region has 13 residues. V was pared by 3 bases and J by 1 base, with 6 bases between.

This clonotype was detected only once. The chain couples TRBV12-3 or TRBV12-4 to TRBJ2-1, with TRBD2 identical over 7 bases. The CDR3 consists of 16 residues. V gave up 3 bases and J gave up 7 bases; unmatched junction bases: 12. The CDR3 bases are TGTGCCAGCAGTTTTAATGGGGAGGGGAGGTCAAATGAGCAGTTCTTC. Translated, it gives CASSFNGEGRSNEQFF.

This clonotype was counted at least ten times. This sequence joins TRBV11-2 and TRBJ1-6; D remains unclear. The CDR3 loop spans 16 amino acids. Germline V gene sequence: CDR1 SGHAT, CDR2 FQNNGV. V was trimmed by 1 base and J by 4 bases, leaving 11 bases between them. CDR3 nucleotide sequence: TGTGCCAGCAGCTTAGGAAGCAGATCTTATAATTCACCCCTCCACTTT. It encodes CASSLGSRSYNSPLHF.

This clonotype was observed many times. This chain connects TRBV20-1 to TRBJ1-2; D may be TRBD1 (5 bases). The V gene's germline CDR1 is DFQATT and CDR2 SNEGSKA (reference sequence). V lost 6 bases, J lost 5 bases, and 16 bases lay in between. The CDR3 loop spans 13 amino acids. CDR3 protein: CSAPRERGYGYTF. CDR3 nucleotides: TGCAGTGCCCCGAGGGAAAGGGGTTATGGCTACACCTTC.

This clonotype showed up many times. The rearrangement uses TRBV18 and TRBJ2-7; no clear D. Germline CDR1 reads KGHSH; CDR2 reads LQKENI. V lost 4 bases to trimming and J lost 0 bases, with 10 bases between them. The CDR3 length is 14 residues. CDR3 coding DNA: TGTGCCAGCTCACTCGGGCCCAACTCCTACGAGCAGTACTTC. It yields the protein CASSLGPNSYEQYF.

This clonotype was counted at least ten times. This chain connects TRBV20-1 to TRBJ1-2; D gene unclear. CDR3 length equals 12 residues. Trimming took 4 bases from V and 2 from J, leaving 8 bases between them. Germline V gives CDR1 DFQATT, CDR2 SNEGSKA (reference sequence). Here the CDR3 reads CSAKRPNYGYTF. For the CDR3, the DNA is TGCAGTGCTAAGAGGCCGAACTATGGCTACACCTTC.

This clonotype has ten or more counts. The chain carries TRBV28 and TRBJ2-7; the D is unclear. Germline CDR1 is MDHEN and CDR2 is SYDVKM. This CDR3 comprises 11 residues. V dropped 6 bases and J dropped 0 bases, with 3 bases sitting between them. The CDR3 protein is CASRSSYEQYF. The CDR3 nucleotides read TGTGCCAGCAGGAGCTCCTACGAGCAGTACTTC.

V is TRBV7-2 and J is TRBJ2-1; 7 bases map to TRBD2. Germline trimming cut 2 bases from V and 9 bases from J; bases unmatched to any gene: 10. CDR3 length: 15 amino acids. Germline V gene data show CDR1 as SGHTA and CDR2 as FQGNSA. CDR3 sequence reads: CASSLLADPPSEQFF. CDR3 nucleotides: TGTGCCAGCAGCTTACTAGCGGACCCGCCGAGTGAGCAGTTCTTC.

This clonotype was seen a few times. A much bigger clone sits one base away, suggesting this may be a read error. In DNA form, the CDR3 reads TGTGCCAGCAGGGACGGGACAGGGGGAAGGACCCAGTACTTC. Amino acids: CASRDGTGGRTQYF. The chain combines TRBV6-1 with TRBJ2-5, with TRBD1 matching over 11 bases. Germline V gene sequence: CDR1 MNHNS, CDR2 SASEGT. V gave up 6 bases and J gave up 7 bases; unmatched junction bases: 7. The CDR3 is 14 amino acids.

CDR3 nucleotide sequence: TGTGCCAGCAGTTACGATTCGAGGGGCGGACTATTTAACACCGGGGAGCTGTTTTTT. Protein: CASSYDSRGGLFNTGELFF. The chain uses TRBV6-5 and TRBJ2-2; D perhaps matches TRBD2 (6 bases). The V and J ends lost 2 bases and 2 bases respectively, with 21 bases between them. Germline CDR1 reads MNHEY; CDR2 reads SVGAGI. There are 19 residues in the CDR3.

This clonotype appeared many times. The J gene is TRBJ1-1, the V gene TRBV6-5; tentative D call: TRBD1 (5 bases). This CDR3 has 14 amino acids. Germline V gives CDR1 MNHEY, CDR2 SVGAGI. The V gene lost 0 bases and the J gene lost 3 bases, with 8 bases spanning the gap. The chain's CDR3 is CASSYSGDYTEAFF. The CDR3 coding sequence is TGTGCCAGCAGTTACTCGGGGGATTACACTGAAGCTTTCTTT.

This clonotype was observed a few times. V gene TRBV5-1 combines with J gene TRBJ2-2, with a weak D call TRBD2 (6 bases). The V gene's germline CDR1 is SGHRS and CDR2 YFSETQ. This CDR3 comprises 16 residues. The V gene lost 0 bases and the J gene lost 1 base, with 10 bases spanning the gap. In nucleotides, the CDR3 is TGCGCCAGCAGCTTGGCTGGCGGGGAGAACACCGGGGAGCTGTTTTTT. Translated, it gives CASSLAGGENTGELFF.

This clonotype occurred a few times. Mismatch with germline at one junction end may stem from a read error. This rearrangement joins TRBV14 to TRBJ2-3; weak D call: TRBD2 (5 bases). From germline, CDR1 is SGHDN and CDR2 FVKESK. CDR3 length: 16 residues. CDR3 DNA sequence: TGTGCCAGCAGCCAAGATTCCTTTTCTAGCACAGATATGCAGTATTTT. Translating it yields CASSQDSFSSTDMQYF.

In its sample, this clonotype was seen a few times. The chain employs TRBV9 and TRBJ1-6, with D unresolved. V was pared by 0 bases and J by 7 bases, with 5 bases between. Germline V CDR1 and CDR2: SGDLS, YYNGEE. The CDR3 contains 13 residues. The CDR3 DNA follows: TGTGCCAGCAGCGTAGGGGTGAATTCACCCCTCCACTTT. It codes for CASSVGVNSPLHF. Based on the CDR3 plus reference TRBV9 and TRBJ1-6, the full variable domain is DSGVTQTPKHLITATGQRVTLRCSPRSGDLSVYWYQQSLDQGLQFLIQYYNGEERAKGNILERFSAQQFPDLHSELNLSSLELGDSALYFCASSVGVNSPLHFGNGTRLTVT.

V usage is TRBV24-1 and J usage is TRBJ2-3, with 9 bases matching TRBD2. Germline lookup yields CDR1 KGHDR and CDR2 SFDVKD. V gave up 0 bases and J gave up 2 bases; unmatched junction bases: 8. There are 18 residues in the CDR3. For the CDR3, the DNA is TGTGCCACCAGTGATTTGGGGACTAGCTCACCATTCACAGATACGCAGTATTTT. It specifies CATSDLGTSSPFTDTQYF.

This clonotype was recorded many times. Germline and junction disagree at one end, which may indicate a read error. This sequence joins TRBV7-7 and TRBJ2-2; no reliable D call. Germline loops: CDR1 SSHAT, CDR2 FNYEAQ (reference sequence). The CDR3 contains 13 residues. The CDR3 bases are TGTGCTAGCAGCTTGGATGGCACCGGGGAGCTGTTTTTT. Protein: CASSLDGTGELFF.

This clonotype was observed many times. The chain uses TRBV2 and TRBJ2-1; D is undetermined. The CDR3 has 14 amino acids. V was shortened by 4 bases and J by 4 bases, with 11 bases between the two germline ends. Germline V lookup: CDR1 SNHLY, CDR2 FYNNEI. The CDR3 is CASSVIGAYNEQFF. The CDR3 coding sequence is TGTGCCAGCAGTGTTATTGGAGCTTACAATGAGCAGTTCTTC.

V is TRBV9 and J is TRBJ2-1; 9 positions match TRBD2. The CDR3 consists of 15 residues. The V and J ends lost 6 bases and 11 bases, in that order; junction bases with no gene match: 15. Germline V lookup: CDR1 SGDLS, CDR2 YYNGEE. CDR3 amino acids: CASNRPGTSLAKQFF. The CDR3 DNA sequence: TGTGCCAGCAACCGTCCCGGGACTAGCCTTGCGAAGCAGTTCTTC.

This clonotype was recorded at least ten times. The chain links TRBV6-6 to TRBJ2-7; a possible D gene is TRBD1 (6 bases). This CDR3 spans 14 amino acids. V was clipped by 2 bases and J by 6 bases, with 14 bases between them. Looked up from germline, CDR1 is MNHNY and CDR2 is SVGAGI (reference sequence). CDR3 protein: CASSYAGDFGEQYF. In nucleotides, the CDR3 is TGTGCCAGCAGTTACGCAGGGGATTTCGGCGAGCAGTACTTC.

The V call is TRBV12-3 or TRBV12-4, the J call TRBJ2-3, with 7 bases fitting TRBD2. The V segment lost 4 bases and the J segment 3 bases; nucleotides outside the gene matches: 10. CDR3 size: 16 residues. CDR3 region: CASSSGASGRTDTQYF. CDR3 DNA: TGTGCCAGCAGTTCGGGCGCTAGCGGCAGGACAGATACGCAGTATTTT.